This entry concerns a single TCR beta chain. The count of this clone is one. Its antigen specificity is not known. The sample holds no much larger clone one base away, and base qualities are not on file. These data are taken from a study of control samples from healthy donors and cancer patients (dated by TCRdb to about 2020). Taken from cysteine to phenylalanine, the CDR3 has 15 residues. Only the CDR3 DNA is retained, 45 bases long and in frame from the first base. V is cut by 2 bases and J by 4 bases, and the space between the germline ends is 11 bases. The germline V gene gives CDR1 as SGHTA and CDR2 as FQGNSA. The library was obtained by the immunoSEQ multiplex PCR assay. Not all clones reach the TCRdb copy of this immuneACCESS table, which keeps in-frame sequences only. Checked studies attribute under half of the gap to unresolved V genes and leave the rest unexplained. The sample table shows 130,000 to 150,000 clones, and 93% are seen once. In total, the top ten clones hold 5.8% of the sample.

Sequences were obtained from blood. Recombination joined TRBV7-2 with TRBJ1-4; a tentative D match to TRBD1 spans 5 bases. The receptor's source is a man aged 18 to 35 in good health. Read as DNA, the sequence is TGTGCCAGCAGCTTATTTCGGGGCGTTAATGAAAAACTGTTTTTT. It encodes CASSLFRGVNEKLFF.